One TCR beta chain is described in this entry. Sequenced by immunoSEQ multiplex PCR; TCRdb stores in-frame clones only, minus some. Of 55,000 to 95,000 clones listed, roughly 76% are singletons. These data originate in a study of blood T cell repertoires in COVID-19. The CDR3 totals 13 residues. Germline CDR1 and CDR2: MGHRA and YSYEKL. Trimming stripped 1 base from V and 0 bases from J, with 4 bases between. The chain joins TRBV4-1 to TRBJ2-7, with unresolved D. The sample comprised peripheral blood. This TCR was recovered from a woman aged 70-85 years with acute or convalescent COVID-19. CDR3 residues: CASSQVHSYEQYF. In nucleotides, the CDR3 is TGCGCCAGCAGCCAAGTACACTCCTACGAGCAGTACTTC.